The rows below give T cell receptor beta chains drawn from one sample of a study of shared clonotypes between healthy human individuals. Profiling relied on immunoSEQ multiplex PCR, and the TCRdb table lists in-frame clones only, not all of them. The sample lists roughly 2.5 million clones; approximately 90% were seen once. Sequencing input: naive CD4+ T cells sorted from blood. The receptor set was obtained from a young man in good health. CDR3s include the opening cysteine and the closing phenylalanine or tryptophan. Each record gives: V gene, D gene, J gene, clone size, CDR3 protein, CDR3 DNA. The D gene is left open where the match is weak. Clone size is stated in some rows and not others, as once, few, many or a class when expanded.

>TRBV28|-|TRBJ2-7|-
CASSGRGQGPYEQYF
TGTGCCAGCAGCGGCCGGGGGCAGGGTCCCTACGAGCAGTACTTC
>TRBV10-3|-|TRBJ2-7|-
CAIRGANWLAEEKYF
TGTGCCATCAGGGGGGCCAATTGGCTAGCGGAAGAAAAGTACTTC
>TRBV30|TRBD1|TRBJ1-4|-
CAWTRGTAGNEKLFF
TGTGCCTGGACCAGAGGGACAGCCGGAAATGAAAAACTGTTTTTT
>TRBV9|TRBD1|TRBJ2-2|-
CASSVNRGNGELFF
TGTGCCAGCAGCGTGAACAGGGGGAACGGGGAGCTGTTTTTT
>TRBV10-2|-|TRBJ1-5|few
CASSGTGTSNQPQHF
TGCGCCAGCAGTGGTACAGGGACTAGCAATCAGCCCCAGCATTTT
>TRBV7-2|-|TRBJ1-3|-
CASSLVGTGSGNTIYF
TGTGCCAGCAGCCTAGTAGGGACGGGCTCTGGAAACACCATATATTTT
>TRBV5-1|-|TRBJ2-7|-
CASSFRLGQKTEQYF
TGCGCCAGCAGCTTCCGACTGGGCCAGAAGACGGAGCAGTACTTC
>TRBV6-5|-|TRBJ1-1|-
CASSYSPGQAFF
TGTGCCAGCAGTTACTCGCCAGGGCAGGCTTTCTTT
>TRBV5-1|TRBD2|TRBJ2-7|-
CASSPRGGSGYEQYF
TGCGCCAGCAGCCCTCGGGGCGGGAGTGGGTACGAGCAGTACTTC
>TRBV7-9|-|TRBJ1-1|-
CASSRSGGLGTEAFF
TGTGCCAGCAGCCGTTCGGGAGGCTTGGGCACTGAAGCTTTCTTT
>TRBV7-2|TRBD1|TRBJ1-5|-
CASSLFATGELPQHF
TGTGCCAGCAGCTTATTCGCGACAGGGGAACTGCCCCAGCATTTT
>TRBV7-8|-|TRBJ2-1|-
CASSITFASGNEQFF
TGTGCCAGCAGCATAACGTTCGCTTCGGGGAATGAGCAGTTCTTC
>TRBV9|-|TRBJ1-2|-
CASSVGAGSGYTF
TGTGCCAGCAGCGTAGGGGCAGGGTCTGGCTACACCTTC
>TRBV7-8|-|TRBJ2-3|-
CASSSGTDTQYF
TGTGCCAGCAGCTCCGGCACAGATACGCAGTATTTT